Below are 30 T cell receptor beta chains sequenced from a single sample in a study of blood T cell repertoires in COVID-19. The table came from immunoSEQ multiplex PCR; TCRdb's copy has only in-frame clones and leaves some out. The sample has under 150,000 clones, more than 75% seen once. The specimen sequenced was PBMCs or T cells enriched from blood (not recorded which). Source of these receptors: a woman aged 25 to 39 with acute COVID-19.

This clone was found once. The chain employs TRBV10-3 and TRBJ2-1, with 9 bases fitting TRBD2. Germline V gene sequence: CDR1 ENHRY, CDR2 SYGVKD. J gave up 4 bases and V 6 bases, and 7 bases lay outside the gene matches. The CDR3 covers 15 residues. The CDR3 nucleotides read TGTGCCATCAGGGAGGCGGGAGGGGAATACAATGAGCAGTTCTTC. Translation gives CAIREAGGEYNEQFF.

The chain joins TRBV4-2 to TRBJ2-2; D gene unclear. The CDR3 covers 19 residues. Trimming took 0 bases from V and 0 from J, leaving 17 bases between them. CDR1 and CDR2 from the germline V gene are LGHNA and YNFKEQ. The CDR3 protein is CASSQEVLENAANTGELFF. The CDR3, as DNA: TGTGCCAGCAGCCAAGAGGTTCTTGAGAACGCCGCGAACACCGGGGAGCTGTTTTTT.

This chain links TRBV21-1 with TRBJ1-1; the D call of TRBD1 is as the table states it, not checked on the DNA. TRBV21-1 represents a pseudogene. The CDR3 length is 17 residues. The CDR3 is CASLPARTGFMNTEAFF. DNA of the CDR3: TGTGCCAGCCTCCCCGCCAGGACAGGCTTCATGAACACTGAAGCTTTCTTT.

The CDR3 coding sequence is TGTGCCAGCAGCTTTCCGACAGGGGGATTGGATACGCAGTATTTT. It encodes CASSFPTGGLDTQYF. The chain uses TRBV13 and TRBJ2-3; 9 nucleotides align to TRBD1. The V gene end was trimmed by 3 bases and the J gene end by 6 bases; junction bases not matched to a gene: 7. Germline assignment: CDR1 PRHDT and CDR2 FYEKMQ (reference sequence). The CDR3 is 15 residues long.

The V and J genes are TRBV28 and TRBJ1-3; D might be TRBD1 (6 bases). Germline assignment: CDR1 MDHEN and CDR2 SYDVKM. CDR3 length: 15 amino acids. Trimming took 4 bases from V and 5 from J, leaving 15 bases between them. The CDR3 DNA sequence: TGTGCCAGCAGTTACAACAGGGAGGGGAGAAACACCATATATTTT. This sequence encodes CASSYNREGRNTIYF.

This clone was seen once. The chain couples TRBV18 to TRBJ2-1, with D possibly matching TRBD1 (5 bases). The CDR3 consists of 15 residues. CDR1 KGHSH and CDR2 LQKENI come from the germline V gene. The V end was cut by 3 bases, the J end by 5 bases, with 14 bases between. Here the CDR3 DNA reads TGTGCCAGCTCACCTCAGCAGGGATCAAACAATGAGCAGTTCTTC. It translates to CASSPQQGSNNEQFF.

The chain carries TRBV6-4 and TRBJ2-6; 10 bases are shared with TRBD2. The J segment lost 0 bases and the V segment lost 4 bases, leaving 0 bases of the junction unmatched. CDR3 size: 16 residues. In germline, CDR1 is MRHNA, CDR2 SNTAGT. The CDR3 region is CASSGTSGSGANVLTF. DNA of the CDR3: TGTGCCAGCAGTGGGACTAGCGGCTCTGGGGCCAACGTCCTGACTTTC.

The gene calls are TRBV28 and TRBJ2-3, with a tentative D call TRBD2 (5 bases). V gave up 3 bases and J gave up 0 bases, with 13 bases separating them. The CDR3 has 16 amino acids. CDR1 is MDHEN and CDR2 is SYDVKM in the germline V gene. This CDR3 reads CASSLASSLSTDTQYF. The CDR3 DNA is TGTGCCAGCAGTTTGGCTTCTAGCTTGAGCACAGATACGCAGTATTTT.

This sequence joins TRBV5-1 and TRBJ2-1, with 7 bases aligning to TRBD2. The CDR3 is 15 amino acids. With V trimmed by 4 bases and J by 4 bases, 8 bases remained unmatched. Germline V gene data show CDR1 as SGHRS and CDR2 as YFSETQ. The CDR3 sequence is CASSKSGTHYNEQFF. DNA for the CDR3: TGCGCCAGCAGCAAAAGCGGGACTCATTACAATGAGCAGTTCTTC. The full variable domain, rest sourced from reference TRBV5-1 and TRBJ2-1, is KAGVTQTPRYLIKTRGQQVTLSCSPISGHRSVSWYQQTPGQGLQFLFEYFSETQRNKGNFPGRFSGRQFSNSRSEMNVSTLELGDSALYLCASSKSGTHYNEQFFGPGTRLTVL.

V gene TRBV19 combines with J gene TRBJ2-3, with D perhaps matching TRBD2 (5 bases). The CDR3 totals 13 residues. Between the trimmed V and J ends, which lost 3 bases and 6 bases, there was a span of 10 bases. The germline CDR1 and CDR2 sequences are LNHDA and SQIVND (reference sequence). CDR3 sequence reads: CASSISTGDTQYF. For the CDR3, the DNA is TGTGCCAGTAGTATTTCCACGGGGGATACGCAGTATTTT.

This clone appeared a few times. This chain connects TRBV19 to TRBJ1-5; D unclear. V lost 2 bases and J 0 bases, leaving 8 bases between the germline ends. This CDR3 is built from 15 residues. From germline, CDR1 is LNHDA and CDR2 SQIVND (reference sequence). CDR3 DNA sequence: TGTGCCAGTAGTATATCAGATGTTAGCAATCAGCCCCAGCATTTT. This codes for CASSISDVSNQPQHF.

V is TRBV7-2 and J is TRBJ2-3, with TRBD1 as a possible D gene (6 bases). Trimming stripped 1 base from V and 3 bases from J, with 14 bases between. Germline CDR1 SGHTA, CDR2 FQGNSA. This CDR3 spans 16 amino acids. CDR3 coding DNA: TGTGCCAGCAGCTTAGGGGGGCCTATTCCGACAGATACGCAGTATTTT. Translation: CASSLGGPIPTDTQYF. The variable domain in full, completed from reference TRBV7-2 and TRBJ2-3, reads GAGVSQSPSNKVTEKGKDVELRCDPISGHTALYWYRQSLGQGLEFLIYFQGNSAPDKSGLPSDRFSAERTGGSVSTLTIQRTQQEDSAVYLCASSLGGPIPTDTQYFGPGTRLTVL.

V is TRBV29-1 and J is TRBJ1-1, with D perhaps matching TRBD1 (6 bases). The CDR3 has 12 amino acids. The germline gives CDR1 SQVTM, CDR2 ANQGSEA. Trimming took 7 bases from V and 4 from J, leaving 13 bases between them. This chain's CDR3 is CSGLRGFTEAFF. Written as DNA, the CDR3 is TGCAGCGGCCTCAGGGGTTTCACTGAAGCTTTCTTT.

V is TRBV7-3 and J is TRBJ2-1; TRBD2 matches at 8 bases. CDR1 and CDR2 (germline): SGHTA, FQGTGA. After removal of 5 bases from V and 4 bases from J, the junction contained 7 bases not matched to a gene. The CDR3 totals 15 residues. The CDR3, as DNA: TGTGCCAGCAGCCGGAGCGGGAGTATTTACAATGAGCAGTTCTTC. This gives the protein CASSRSGSIYNEQFF.

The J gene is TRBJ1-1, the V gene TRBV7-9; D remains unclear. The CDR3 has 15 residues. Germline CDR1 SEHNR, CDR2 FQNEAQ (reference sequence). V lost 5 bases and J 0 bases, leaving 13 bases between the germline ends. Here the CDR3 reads CASSAPTELNTEAFF. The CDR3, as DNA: TGTGCCAGCAGCGCCCCAACAGAATTGAACACTGAAGCTTTCTTT.

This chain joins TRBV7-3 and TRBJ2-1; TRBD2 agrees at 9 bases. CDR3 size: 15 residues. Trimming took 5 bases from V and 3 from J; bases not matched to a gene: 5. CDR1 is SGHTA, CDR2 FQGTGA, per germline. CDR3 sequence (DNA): TGTGCCAGCAGCGCAGGACTAGCGAGCTACAATGAGCAGTTCTTC. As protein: CASSAGLASYNEQFF.

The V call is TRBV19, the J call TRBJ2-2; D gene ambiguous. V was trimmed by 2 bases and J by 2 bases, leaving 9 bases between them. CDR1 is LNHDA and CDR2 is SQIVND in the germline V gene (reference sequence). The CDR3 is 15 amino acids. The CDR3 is CASSISNRNTGELFF. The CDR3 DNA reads TGTGCCAGTAGTATATCAAACAGAAACACCGGGGAGCTGTTTTTT. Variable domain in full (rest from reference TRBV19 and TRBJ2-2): DGGITQSPKYLFRKEGQNVTLSCEQNLNHDAMYWYRQDPGQGLRLIYYSQIVNDFQKGDIAEGYSVSREKKESFPLTVTSAQKNPTAFYLCASSISNRNTGELFFGEGSRLTVL.

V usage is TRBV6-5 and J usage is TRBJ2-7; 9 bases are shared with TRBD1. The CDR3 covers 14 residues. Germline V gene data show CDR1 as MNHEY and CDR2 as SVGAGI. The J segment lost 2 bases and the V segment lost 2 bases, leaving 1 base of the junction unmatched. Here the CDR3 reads CASSYGTGTYEQYF. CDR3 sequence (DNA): TGTGCCAGCAGTTACGGGACAGGGACCTACGAGCAGTACTTC.

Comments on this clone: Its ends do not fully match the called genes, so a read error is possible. The CDR3 sequence: CASSLTGTSGIF. DNA of the CDR3: TGTGCCAGCAGCTTAACCGGGACTAGCGGAATCTTC. The chain has TRBV5-4 and TRBJ2-1; 11 bases agree with TRBD2. CDR3 length: 12 amino acids. In germline, CDR1 is SGHNT, CDR2 YYREEE (reference sequence).

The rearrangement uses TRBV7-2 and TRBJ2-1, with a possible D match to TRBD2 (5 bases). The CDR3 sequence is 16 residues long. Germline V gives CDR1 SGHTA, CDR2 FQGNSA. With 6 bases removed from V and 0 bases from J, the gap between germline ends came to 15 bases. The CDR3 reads CASRSLAPSSYNEQFF. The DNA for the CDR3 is TGTGCCAGCAGATCGCTAGCACCAAGCTCCTACAATGAGCAGTTCTTC.

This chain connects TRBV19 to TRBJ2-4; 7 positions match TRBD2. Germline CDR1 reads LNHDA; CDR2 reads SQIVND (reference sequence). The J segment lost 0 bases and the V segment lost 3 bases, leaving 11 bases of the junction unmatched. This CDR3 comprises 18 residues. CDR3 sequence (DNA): TGTGCCAGTAGTATCCCGTCTAGCGGCACTATAGCCAAAAACATTCAGTACTTC. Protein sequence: CASSIPSSGTIAKNIQYF.

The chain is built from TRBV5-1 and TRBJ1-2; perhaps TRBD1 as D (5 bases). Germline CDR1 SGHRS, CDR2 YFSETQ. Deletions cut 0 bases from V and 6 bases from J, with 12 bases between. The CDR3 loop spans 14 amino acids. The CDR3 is CASSLDYQGNGYTF. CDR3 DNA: TGCGCCAGCAGCTTGGATTACCAGGGTAATGGCTACACCTTC.

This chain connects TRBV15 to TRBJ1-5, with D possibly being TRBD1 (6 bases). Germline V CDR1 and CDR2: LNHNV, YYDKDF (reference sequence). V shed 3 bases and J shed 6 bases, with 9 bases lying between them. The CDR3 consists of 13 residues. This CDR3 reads CATSSEQGQPQHF. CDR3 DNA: TGTGCCACCAGCAGTGAACAGGGTCAGCCCCAGCATTTT.

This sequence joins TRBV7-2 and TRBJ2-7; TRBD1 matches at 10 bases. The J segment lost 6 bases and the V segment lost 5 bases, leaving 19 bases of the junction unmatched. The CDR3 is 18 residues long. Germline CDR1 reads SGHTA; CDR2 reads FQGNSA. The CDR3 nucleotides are TGTGCCAGCAGCCACACCCGGACAGGGGGATTACTGGGGGGCGAGCAGTACTTC. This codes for CASSHTRTGGLLGGEQYF.

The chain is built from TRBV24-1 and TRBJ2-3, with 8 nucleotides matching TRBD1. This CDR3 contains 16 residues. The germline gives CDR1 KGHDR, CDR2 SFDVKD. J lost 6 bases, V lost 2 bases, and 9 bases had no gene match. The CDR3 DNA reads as TGTGCCACCAGTGATTCTCCACGGACAGGGTGGGATACGCAGTATTTT. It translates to CATSDSPRTGWDTQYF.

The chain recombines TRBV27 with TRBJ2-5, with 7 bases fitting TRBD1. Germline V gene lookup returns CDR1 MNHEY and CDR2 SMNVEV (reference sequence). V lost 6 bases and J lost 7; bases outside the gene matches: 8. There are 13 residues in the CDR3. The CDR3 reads CASSHTGDRTQYF. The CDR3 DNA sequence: TGTGCCAGCAGCCATACAGGGGATCGGACCCAGTACTTC.

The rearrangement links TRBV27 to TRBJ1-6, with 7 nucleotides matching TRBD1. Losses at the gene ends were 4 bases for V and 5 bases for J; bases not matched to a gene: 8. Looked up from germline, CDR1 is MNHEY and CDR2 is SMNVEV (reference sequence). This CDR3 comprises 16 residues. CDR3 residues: CASSSPGTAHNSPLHF. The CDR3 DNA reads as TGTGCCAGCAGTTCCCCCGGGACAGCACATAATTCACCCCTCCACTTT.

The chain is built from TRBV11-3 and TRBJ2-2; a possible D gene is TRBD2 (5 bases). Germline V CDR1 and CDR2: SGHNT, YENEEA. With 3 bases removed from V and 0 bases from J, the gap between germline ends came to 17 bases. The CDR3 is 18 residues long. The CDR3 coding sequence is TGTGCCAGCAGCTTTGGCCTGGGAGCAGGATCGAACACCGGGGAGCTGTTTTTT. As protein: CASSFGLGAGSNTGELFF.

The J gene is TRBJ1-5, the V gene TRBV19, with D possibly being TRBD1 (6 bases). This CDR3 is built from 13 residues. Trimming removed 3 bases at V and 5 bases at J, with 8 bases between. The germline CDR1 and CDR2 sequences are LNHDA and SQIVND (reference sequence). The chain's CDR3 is CASSMTGYQPQHF. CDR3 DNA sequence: TGTGCCAGTAGTATGACAGGCTATCAGCCCCAGCATTTT. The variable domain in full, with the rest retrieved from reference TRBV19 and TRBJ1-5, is DGGITQSPKYLFRKEGQNVTLSCEQNLNHDAMYWYRQDPGQGLRLIYYSQIVNDFQKGDIAEGYSVSREKKESFPLTVTSAQKNPTAFYLCASSMTGYQPQHFGDGTRLSIL.

The CDR3 coding sequence is TGTGCCAGCTCACCCTCTACAGGGACATACACTGAAGCTTTCTTT. Translated, it gives CASSPSTGTYTEAFF. The chain has TRBV18 and TRBJ1-1, with a weak D call TRBD1 (6 bases). The CDR3 contains 15 residues. Germline values: CDR1 KGHSH, CDR2 LQKENI. V was pared by 3 bases and J by 3 bases, with 14 bases between.